A selection of T cell receptor beta chains follows, all from one sample in a study of T cells in localized non-small cell lung cancer. The assay was immunoSEQ multiplex PCR, and TCRdb's table has in-frame clones only and misses some. The repertoire holds about 1,500 clones, with about 25% as singletons. Source: normal lung tissue next to the tumor, taken before any cancer treatment. These receptors were collected from an older male donor with stage I lung adenocarcinoma. Each CDR3 is given with its conserved first and last residue. A D gene is named only where the DNA matches it firmly. Only part of the rows carry a size: once, few, many, or a class if the clone is expanded.

>TRBJ2-2|TRBD2|TRBV11-3|few
TGTGCCAGCAGCTCGACTAGCGCGAACACCGGGGAGCTGTTTTTT
CASSSTSANTGELFF
>TRBJ1-2|.|TRBV19|.
TGTGCCAGTAGTCCAACCAGGTGGGAGAGCTATGGCTACACCTTC
CASSPTRWESYGYTF
>TRBJ1-5|.|TRBV6-8|.
TGTGCCAGCAGTTACTCGAAGAATAGCAATCAGCCCCAGCATTTT
CASSYSKNSNQPQHF
>TRBJ2-3|TRBD2|TRBV9|few
TGTGCCAGCAGCGTAGGCGGGAGAGGCACAGATACGCAGTATTTT
CASSVGGRGTDTQYF
>TRBJ1-1|.|TRBV19|.
TGTGCCAGTAGTATCGGGGCTGAAGCTTTCTTT
CASSIGAEAFF
>TRBJ2-1|.|TRBV7-2|few
TGTGCCAGCAGCCGGAGGGGGTCTAGCGTAGACAATGAGCAGTTCTTC
CASSRRGSSVDNEQFF
>TRBJ1-4|.|TRBV9|medium-sized
TGTGCCAGCAACCTCAGGGGAGGTAATGAAAAACTGTTTTTT
CASNLRGGNEKLFF
>TRBJ2-5|.|TRBV19|once
TGTGCCAGTAGTATAGGCCAGAAAGAGACCCAGTACTTC
CASSIGQKETQYF
>TRBJ2-2|.|TRBV30|once
TGTGCCTGGAACGTAGGGCCCGGGGAGCTGTTTTTT
CAWNVGPGELFF
>TRBJ2-2|TRBD2|TRBV15|few
TGTGCCACCAGCAGGGCCCCTAGCGGGAGATTTACCGGGGAGCTGTTTTTT
CATSRAPSGRFTGELFF
>TRBJ2-1|TRBD2|TRBV19|few
TGTGCCAGTAGTATAGTTGGGGGGGTCCTGATGGATGAGCAGTTCTTC
CASSIVGGVLMDEQFF
>TRBJ2-7|.|TRBV11-3|medium-sized
TGTGCCAGCAGCTTAGAGGGGCAGGGCCCCTACGAGCAGTACTTC
CASSLEGQGPYEQYF
>TRBJ2-7|TRBD2|TRBV19|.
TGTGCCAGTAGTCCGGGGACTAGCGGGGATAACTACGAGCAGTACTTC
CASSPGTSGDNYEQYF
>TRBJ1-2|.|TRBV29-1|.
TGCAGCGTTGGGGCAGGGGAGAGCTATGGCTACACCTTC
CSVGAGESYGYTF
>TRBJ2-1|.|TRBV6-8|large
TGTGCCAGCAGTTACTCGGACGGGAGTGGTGATGAGCAGTTCTTC
CASSYSDGSGDEQFF
>TRBJ2-7|TRBD2|TRBV6-1|.
TGTGCCAGCAGTGAAGACCTAGCGGCACCCTACGAGCAGTACTTC
CASSEDLAAPYEQYF
>TRBJ1-2|.|TRBV11-3|large
TGTGCCAGCAGCCCCTCGAGGACAGCCAACTATGGCTACACCTTC
CASSPSRTANYGYTF
>TRBJ2-6|.|TRBV11-3|medium-sized
TGTGCCAGCAGCTTCAGGGTGGCTGGGGCCAACGTCCTGACTTTC
CASSFRVAGANVLTF
>TRBJ2-7|.|TRBV28|.
TGTGCCAGCAGTTCGGTCGCGGTGTCGTCCCTCGAGCAGTACTTC
CASSSVAVSSLEQYF
>TRBJ2-5|.|TRBV28|.
TGTGCCAGCAGCCTGATGAAGAGGGCCGTACGTGAAGAGACCCAGTACTTC
CASSLMKRAVREETQYF
>TRBJ1-2|TRBD1|TRBV6-8|.
TGTGCCAGCAGCTTCCGACAGGGGGCGGGCGGCTACACCTTC
CASSFRQGAGGYTF
>TRBJ2-7|.|TRBV30|large
TGTGCCTGGAGCTACGGAGACCTTGACCACGAGCAGTACTTC
CAWSYGDLDHEQYF
>TRBJ1-2|TRBD1|TRBV9|medium-sized
TGTGCCAGCAGCACACAAATTGCAGGGGGCGGCTACACCTTC
CASSTQIAGGGYTF